The clone carrying this T cell receptor (beta chain) appeared a few times. Antigen specificity is unknown. Primed by a sample-barcoded 5' primer and a J-beta primer mix, a second PCR proceeded for 7 to 11 cycles. TCRdb ran MiXCR on the 5' RACE reads and lists one entry per CDR3 protein. The top ten hold less than 20% of the sample, which has over 550,000 distinct CDR3 sequences, about 28% seen once. The data derive from a study of blood T cells in healthy people across ages. The CDR3 sequence is 14 residues long. V lost 5 bases to trimming and J lost 7 bases, with 14 bases between them. The germline CDR1 and CDR2 sequences are SGHTA and FQGNSA. Study results and limitations: Age brought a roughly linear fall in TCR beta diversity measured per million T cells.

The V and J genes are TRBV7-2 and TRBJ2-2; a weak D match, TRBD1 (5 bases). Sequenced sample: blood. The source of this sequence is a woman older than 75 in good health. The CDR3 is CASSRDSLIGELFF. The CDR3 DNA is TGTGCCAGCAGCCGAGACAGTCTCATCGGGGAGCTGTTTTTT.